The 12 T cell receptor beta chains in this list originate from one sample, sequenced in a study of blood T cell repertoires in COVID-19. Sequencing used immunoSEQ multiplex PCR; TCRdb keeps in-frame clones, though not all of them. The repertoire consists of about 250,000 clones, with 88% occurring once and the leading ten covering approximately 1.4%. Sequencing was performed on peripheral blood. The receptors were gathered from an elderly man with acute or convalescent COVID-19.

This chain joins TRBV27 and TRBJ1-6; 9 positions match TRBD1. Germline V lookup: CDR1 MNHEY, CDR2 SMNVEV (reference sequence). The CDR3 consists of 18 residues. V gave up 4 bases and J gave up 8 bases; unmatched junction bases: 15. The CDR3 loop is CASSSPFHGTGTDSPLHF. The CDR3 DNA is TGTGCCAGCAGTTCTCCCTTCCATGGGACAGGGACGGATTCACCCCTCCACTTT.

This sequence joins TRBV6-2 or TRBV6-3 and TRBJ2-7, with a weak D call TRBD1 (5 bases). Germline lookup yields CDR1 MNHEY and CDR2 SVGEGT. The V gene lost 0 bases and the J gene lost 2 bases, with 11 bases spanning the gap. There are 15 residues in the CDR3. CDR3 amino acids: CASSYSGARTYEQYF. The DNA of the CDR3 is TGTGCCAGCAGTTACTCAGGGGCCCGAACCTACGAGCAGTACTTC.

A single count supports this clone. The J gene is TRBJ2-2, the V gene TRBV6-4; 10 nucleotides align to TRBD1. Trimming at V came to 6 bases and at J to 2 bases, leaving 3 bases not matched to a gene. The CDR3 runs to 15 residues. Germline V gene data show CDR1 as MRHNA and CDR2 as SNTAGT. In DNA, the CDR3 is TGTGCCAGCAGAGAGACAGGGGGCAACACCGGGGAGCTGTTTTTT. Amino acids: CASRETGGNTGELFF.

The rearrangement links TRBV5-1 to TRBJ2-7; 12 positions match TRBD2. Germline trimming cut 3 bases from V and 0 bases from J; bases unmatched to any gene: 16. The CDR3 runs 20 residues. Germline-derived CDR1 and CDR2 are SGHRS and YFSETQ. DNA of the CDR3: TGCGCCAGCAGCTCCCATCTAGCGGGAGGGCCTGAGGCCCTCTCCTACGAGCAGTACTTC. This gives the protein CASSSHLAGGPEALSYEQYF.

V gene TRBV7-3 combines with J gene TRBJ2-2, with D unclear. Trimming pared 3 bases from V and 5 bases from J, leaving 10 bases between. Germline CDR1 SGHTA, CDR2 FQGTGA. This CDR3 has 14 amino acids. CDR3 coding DNA: TGTGCCAGCAGCTTTAGCCATGGAACCGGGGAGCTGTTTTTT. Translated, it gives CASSFSHGTGELFF.

This rearrangement joins TRBV5-4 to TRBJ2-3, with D unresolved. V lost 0 bases and J 12 bases, leaving 14 bases between the germline ends. CDR3 size: 13 residues. CDR1 and CDR2 from the germline V gene are SGHNT and YYREEE (reference sequence). The CDR3 nucleotides are TGTGCCAGCAGCTTGGGCAGGCCTACCCCCCAGTATTTT. It is translated as CASSLGRPTPQYF.

The chain has TRBV28 and TRBJ2-7, with unresolved D. Germline lookup yields CDR1 MDHEN and CDR2 SYDVKM. The CDR3 runs 15 residues. The V and J ends lost 4 bases and 0 bases respectively, with 13 bases between them. CDR3 amino acids: CASSSFTKNSYEQYF. The CDR3, as DNA: TGTGCCAGCAGTTCCTTTACAAAGAACTCCTACGAGCAGTACTTC.

The chain carries TRBV6-5 and TRBJ1-1, with D possibly matching TRBD1 (5 bases). Germline V gene data show CDR1 as MNHEY and CDR2 as SVGAGI. V was pared by 5 bases and J by 1 base, with 8 bases between. The CDR3 sequence is 13 residues long. CDR3 bases: TGTGCCAGCAGTCCCGGACAGAACACTGAAGCTTTCTTT. Encoded protein: CASSPGQNTEAFF.

V usage is TRBV4-1 and J usage is TRBJ1-4; D unclear. CDR3 length: 16 amino acids. V was cut by 1 base and J by 1 base, with 10 bases left in between. Germline-derived CDR1 and CDR2 are MGHRA and YSYEKL. The CDR3 DNA is TGCGCCAGCAGCCAAGTGGCTTCTCGAACTAATGAAAAACTGTTTTTT. Amino acid sequence: CASSQVASRTNEKLFF.

The chain employs TRBV7-2 and TRBJ2-5, with 7 bases identical to TRBD2. The CDR3 contains 16 residues. Germline loops: CDR1 SGHTA, CDR2 FQGNSA. The V segment lost 4 bases and the J segment 4 bases; nucleotides outside the gene matches: 12. This CDR3 reads CASSSRDYRGRETQYF. The DNA for the CDR3 is TGTGCCAGCAGCTCCCGGGACTACCGGGGGAGAGAGACCCAGTACTTC.

This chain connects TRBV11-2 to TRBJ1-1; D is possibly TRBD1 (6 bases). The CDR3 has 16 residues. CDR1 and CDR2 (germline): SGHAT, FQNNGV. V lost 5 bases and J 0 bases, leaving 16 bases between the germline ends. The DNA for the CDR3 is TGTGCCAGCAGCCCATGGACAGACGACATGAACACTGAAGCTTTCTTT. Amino acid sequence: CASSPWTDDMNTEAFF.

The genes are TRBV9 and TRBJ1-4; 7 positions match TRBD1. CDR1 and CDR2 from the germline V gene are SGDLS and YYNGEE. The CDR3 is 15 residues long. The V and J ends lost 0 bases and 3 bases, in that order; junction bases with no gene match: 2. The CDR3 protein is CASSVGGTANEKLFF. The CDR3 DNA is TGTGCCAGCAGCGTAGGAGGGACAGCTAATGAAAAACTGTTTTTT.